This T cell receptor beta chain was sequenced for a study of blood T cell repertoires in COVID-19. Study context: PBMCs, B-cell-depleted T cells, or T cells provided the cDNA or gDNA that made up the material.

Original processing notes: Counts of nucleated cells, estimated from reference gene primer amplification, were obtained. Generated by immunoSEQ multiplex PCR, the TCRdb table keeps only in-frame clones and is missing some. V and J calls and clone size are copied from that table; D and trimming were computed from the DNA. The sample consists of 300,000 to 450,000 clones, roughly 86% of them appearing once. Germline V CDR1 and CDR2: LGHDT, YNNKEL (reference sequence). The CDR3 contains 14 residues. Germline trimming cut 7 bases from V and 7 bases from J; bases unmatched to any gene: 5. This clone was seen only once. Someone with COVID-19 had been met by exposed participants within 2 weeks before study entry.

The sample was PBMCs or T cells enriched from blood (not recorded which). V gene TRBV3-1 (or the pseudogene TRBV3-2) combines with J gene TRBJ2-2, with 11 positions matching TRBD1. The origin of this receptor is a woman aged 25-40 years who had been exposed to COVID-19. The CDR3 DNA is TGTGCCAGCACGGACAGGGGGCGCGGCGGGGAGCTGTTTTTT. This encodes CASTDRGRGGELFF.